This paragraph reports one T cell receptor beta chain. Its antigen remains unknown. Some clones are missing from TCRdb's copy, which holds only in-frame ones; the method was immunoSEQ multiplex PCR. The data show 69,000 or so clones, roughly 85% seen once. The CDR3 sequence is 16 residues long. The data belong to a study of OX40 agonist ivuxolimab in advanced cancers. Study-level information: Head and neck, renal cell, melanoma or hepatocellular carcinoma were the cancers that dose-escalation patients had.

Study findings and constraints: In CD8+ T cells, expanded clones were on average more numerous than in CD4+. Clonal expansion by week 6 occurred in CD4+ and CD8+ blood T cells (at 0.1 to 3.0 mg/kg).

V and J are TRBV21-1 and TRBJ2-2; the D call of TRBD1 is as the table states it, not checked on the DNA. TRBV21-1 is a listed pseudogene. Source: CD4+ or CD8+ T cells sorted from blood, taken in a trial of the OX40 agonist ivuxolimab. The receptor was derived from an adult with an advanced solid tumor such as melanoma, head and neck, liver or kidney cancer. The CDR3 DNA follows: TGTGCCAGCAGCAAGGCAGGGGTGGGATACACCGGGGAGCTGTTTTTT. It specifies CASSKAGVGYTGELFF.